The T cell receptor beta chain under discussion was sequenced for a study of cytotoxic CD8 clonotypes in ibrutinib-treated CLL. As for the study in general: Collecting the response samples happened after a median about eleven months of treatment, with a range of 6 to 36. Study-level results: Clonality went up at ibrutinib response and then declined back toward baseline at progression. Clonotypes that were public were uncommon, and they contracted or stayed stable on treatment. Samples were collected at differing times from sustained-remission and progressing patients.

Concerning this clone itself: What it recognizes is unknown.

Sequenced by immunoSEQ multiplex PCR; TCRdb stores in-frame clones only, minus some. The table records about 160,000 clones, roughly 90% of them present only once. The CDR3 has 14 residues. Germline V gene sequence: CDR1 ENHRY, CDR2 SYGVKD. Trimming cost V 9 bases and J 5 bases, with 17 bases left between them. This clonotype was sampled from a human donor with chronic lymphocytic leukemia. The chain recombines TRBV10-3 with TRBJ2-1, with D maybe TRBD2 (7 bases). Sequencing used PBMCs, obtained at disease progression, from a patient treated with ibrutinib. The CDR3 loop reads CAMGGGGINNEQFF. Here the CDR3 DNA reads TGTGCCATGGGAGGGGGAGGAATAAACAATGAGCAGTTCTTC.